This entry lists 5 T cell receptor beta chains sequenced from one sample in a study of CD4+ T cells in melanoma. The protocol was immunoSEQ multiplex PCR, while the TCRdb copy is restricted to in-frame clones and leaves out a portion. This sample has 45,000 or so clones, with approximately 92% found just once. The sample consisted of peripheral blood. These receptors were collected from a human donor with melanoma.

The chain combines TRBV30 with TRBJ2-7, with D possibly matching TRBD2 (5 bases). The CDR3 extends over 12 amino acids. V was trimmed by 2 bases and J by 4 bases, leaving 9 bases between them. Germline loops: CDR1 GTSNPN, CDR2 SVGIG (reference sequence). This chain's CDR3 is CAWSYLAYEQYF. The CDR3 nucleotides read TGTGCCTGGAGTTACCTAGCATACGAGCAGTACTTC.

The J gene is TRBJ1-6, the V gene TRBV4-3; D is ambiguous. Germline V gene data show CDR1 as LGHNA and CDR2 as YSLEER. The CDR3 covers 17 residues. V lost 0 bases, J lost 6 bases, and 15 bases lay in between. The CDR3 spells CASSQDGEWPLNSPLHF. The CDR3 DNA sequence: TGCGCCAGCAGCCAAGATGGGGAGTGGCCGCTTAATTCACCCCTCCACTTT.

This rearrangement joins TRBV6-1 to TRBJ2-7; possible D gene TRBD1, 5 bases. This CDR3 has 17 amino acids. Germline values: CDR1 MNHNS, CDR2 SASEGT. The V gene lost 2 bases and the J gene lost 0 bases, with 17 bases spanning the gap. CDR3 in DNA: TGTGCCAGCAGTGAAAGGCCTAAGGGGATGAGCTCCTACGAGCAGTACTTC. This gives the protein CASSERPKGMSSYEQYF.

This chain joins TRBV14 and TRBJ2-5, with no clear D. Deletions cut 1 base from V and 5 bases from J, with 14 bases between. The V gene's germline CDR1 is SGHDN and CDR2 FVKESK. CDR3 length: 15 amino acids. CDR3 protein: CASSQGIVPQETQYF. In nucleotides, the CDR3 is TGTGCCAGCAGCCAAGGAATTGTACCCCAGGAGACCCAGTACTTC.

The chain couples TRBV6-5 to TRBJ1-4; D gene uncertain. Trimming shortened V by 0 bases and J by 6 bases, and 8 bases separated the two germline ends. The CDR3 sequence is 14 residues long. Germline V gene sequence: CDR1 MNHEY, CDR2 SVGAGI. The CDR3 loop reads CASSYSGSHEKLFF. In DNA, the CDR3 is TGTGCCAGCAGTTACTCGGGGAGCCATGAAAAACTGTTTTTT.